Listed here are 7 T cell receptor beta chains from one sample, sequenced in a study of T cells in Graves' hyperthyroidism and ophthalmopathy. From RNA transcripts, TCR beta CDR3 regions were amplified. Researchers ran a first-round RT-PCR on the TCR CDR3 using the HTBI primer set. TCRdb used MiXCR to reprocess the multiplex PCR reads, holding one entry per CDR3 protein. Among fewer than 700,000 distinct CDR3 sequences listed, 15% to 20% were seen once. The sequencing sample was made of blood. The receptors come from a woman aged 25 to 39 with Graves' hyperthyroidism.

This clonotype showed up many times. This chain connects TRBV20-1 to TRBJ2-1; D is possibly TRBD1 or TRBD2 (5 bases each). The germline V and J ends were trimmed by 0 bases and 1 base, with 10 bases remaining between them. Germline loops: CDR1 DFQATT, CDR2 SNEGSKA (reference sequence). The CDR3 runs 15 residues. The chain's CDR3 is CSARDWDGSYNEQFF. Written as DNA, the CDR3 is TGCAGTGCTAGAGATTGGGACGGGTCCTACAATGAGCAGTTCTTC.

This clonotype has just a few counts. The chain links TRBV20-1 to TRBJ1-5; maybe TRBD1 (6 bases). Germline CDR1 and CDR2: DFQATT and SNEGSKA (reference sequence). The CDR3 loop spans 14 amino acids. Trimming took 1 base from V and 6 from J, leaving 13 bases between them. The CDR3 loop is CSARAGTYGQPQHF. CDR3 DNA: TGCAGTGCTAGAGCCGGGACATACGGTCAGCCCCAGCATTTT.

The chain employs TRBV20-1 and TRBJ2-1; no reliable D call. Germline CDR1 reads DFQATT; CDR2 reads SNEGSKA (reference sequence). V was shortened by 0 bases and J by 7 bases, with 10 bases between the two germline ends. The CDR3 totals 13 residues. The CDR3 DNA reads TGCAGTGCTAGAGATCGCCCTATGAATGAGCAGTTCTTC. Its protein product is CSARDRPMNEQFF.

This clonotype was recorded a few times. V and J are TRBV20-1 and TRBJ2-3, with 10 bases fitting TRBD2. The CDR3 sequence is 14 residues long. Germline CDR1 is DFQATT and CDR2 is SNEGSKA (reference sequence). Losses at the gene ends were 6 bases for V and 8 bases for J; bases not matched to a gene: 11. The CDR3 DNA is TGCAGTGCCCTAGCGGGAGTCGGCGGGGGTACGCAGTATTTT. This sequence encodes CSALAGVGGGTQYF.

This clonotype turned up a few times. The chain uses TRBV18 and TRBJ1-2, with D uncertain. Trimming stripped 0 bases from V and 0 bases from J, with 5 bases between. CDR1 is KGHSH and CDR2 is LQKENI in the germline V gene. The CDR3 contains 14 residues. DNA of the CDR3: TGTGCCAGCTCACCACCAGGGCCTAACTATGGCTACACCTTC. Protein: CASSPPGPNYGYTF. The variable domain in full, with the rest retrieved from reference TRBV18 and TRBJ1-2, is NAGVMQNPRHLVRRRGQEARLRCSPMKGHSHVYWYRQLPEEGLKFMVYLQKENIIDESGMPKERFSAEFPKEGPSILRIQQVVRGDSAAYFCASSPPGPNYGYTFGSGTRLTVV.

The table lists this clonotype with a few counts. V and J are TRBV12-5 and TRBJ2-7; possibly TRBD1 or TRBD2 for D (5 bases each). The CDR3 contains 14 residues. The germline V gene has CDR1 LGHNT and CDR2 FRNRAP. V lost 3 bases and J 2 bases, leaving 11 bases between the germline ends. In nucleotides, the CDR3 is TGTGCTAGTGGTTTATTCGGGGCCCCCTACGAGCAGTACTTC. Translated: CASGLFGAPYEQYF.

The J gene is TRBJ1-2, the V gene TRBV5-5; D is perhaps TRBD1 (5 bases). From germline, CDR1 is SGHKS and CDR2 YYEKEE (reference sequence). Trimming stripped 0 bases from V and 0 bases from J, with 15 bases between. CDR3 size: 17 residues. The CDR3 here is CASSLVSAPRANYGYTF. The CDR3, as DNA: TGTGCCAGCAGCTTGGTGTCCGCCCCCAGGGCTAACTATGGCTACACCTTC.